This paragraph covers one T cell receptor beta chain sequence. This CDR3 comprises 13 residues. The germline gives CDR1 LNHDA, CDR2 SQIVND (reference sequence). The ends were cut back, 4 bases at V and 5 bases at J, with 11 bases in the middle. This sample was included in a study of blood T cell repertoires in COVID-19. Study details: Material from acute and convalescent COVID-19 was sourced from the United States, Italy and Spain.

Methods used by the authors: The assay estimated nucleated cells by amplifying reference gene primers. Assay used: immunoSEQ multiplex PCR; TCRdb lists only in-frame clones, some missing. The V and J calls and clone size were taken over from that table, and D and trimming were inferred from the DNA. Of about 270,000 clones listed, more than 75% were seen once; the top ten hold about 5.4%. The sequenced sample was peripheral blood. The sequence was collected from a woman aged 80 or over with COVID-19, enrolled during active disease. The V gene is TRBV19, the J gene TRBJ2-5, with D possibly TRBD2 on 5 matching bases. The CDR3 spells CASSTLAGETQYF. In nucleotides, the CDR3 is TGTGCCAGTAGTACTCTAGCTGGGGAGACCCAGTACTTC.